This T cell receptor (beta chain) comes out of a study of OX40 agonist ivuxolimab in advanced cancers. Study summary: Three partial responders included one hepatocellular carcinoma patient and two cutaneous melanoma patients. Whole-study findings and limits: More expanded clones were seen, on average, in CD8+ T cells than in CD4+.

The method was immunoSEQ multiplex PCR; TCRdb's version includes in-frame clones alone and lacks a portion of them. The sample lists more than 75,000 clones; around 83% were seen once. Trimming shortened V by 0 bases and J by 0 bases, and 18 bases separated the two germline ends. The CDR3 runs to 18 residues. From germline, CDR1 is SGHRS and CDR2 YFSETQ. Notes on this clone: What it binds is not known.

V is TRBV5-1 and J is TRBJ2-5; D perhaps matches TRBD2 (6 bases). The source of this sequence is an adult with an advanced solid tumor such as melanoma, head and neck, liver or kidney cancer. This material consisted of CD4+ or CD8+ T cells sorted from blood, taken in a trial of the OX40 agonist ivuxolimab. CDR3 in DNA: TGCGCCAGCAGCTTGGCGGGGGAAATGGGTGATTACCAAGAGACCCAGTACTTC. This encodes CASSLAGEMGDYQETQYF.